Detailed here is one TCR beta chain. Its specificity is unknown. The CDR3 spans 17 residues. Germline values: CDR1 LNHNV, CDR2 YYDKDF (reference sequence). The V end lost 0 bases, the J end lost 0 bases, and 15 bases lay between the germline ends. This entry comes from a study of T cell responses to AZD1222 COVID-19 vaccine. Notes on the study in general: Vaccination with two AZD1222 doses was followed by a rise in Spike-specific TCR breadth and depth.

TCRdb's copy holds only in-frame clones and misses some; the assay was immunoSEQ multiplex PCR. The sample has roughly 50,000 clones, roughly 90% seen once. This chain connects TRBV15 to TRBJ2-7; tentatively, D is TRBD1 or TRBD2 (5 bases each). Sequencing used peripheral blood, obtained 28 days after the second AZD1222 dose. The sequence came from an adult who received the AZD1222 COVID-19 vaccine. In DNA form, the CDR3 reads TGTGCCACCAGCAGAGATTTGACGGGACGGAGCTCCTACGAGCAGTACTTC. Amino acid sequence: CATSRDLTGRSSYEQYF. Combining the CDR3 with reference TRBV15 and TRBJ2-7 gives the whole variable domain DAMVIQNPRYQVTQFGKPVTLSCSQTLNHNVMYWYQQKSSQAPKLLFHYYDKDFNNEADTPDNFQSRRPNTSFCFLDIRSPGLGDTAMYLCATSRDLTGRSSYEQYFGPGTRLTVT.